The sequence of this T cell receptor (beta chain) was determined in a study of T-cell memory formation after mild COVID-19. Study-wide findings and caveats: Second-wave clones peaking on day 37 lacked confirmed SARS-CoV-2 specificity.

About this clonotype: Its cognate antigen is unknown.

TCRdb ran MiXCR on the 5' RACE reads and lists one entry per CDR3 protein. The sample lists about 150,000 distinct CDR3 sequences, approximately 21% occurring once. Input material: PBMCs or a T cell subset sorted from them (not recorded which). The origin of this receptor is an adult woman who had mild COVID-19 (a few samples of this study predate the infection). Cell type and time point are not known.

The CDR3 DNA is TGTGCCACCAGCAGAAGACTAGCGGGAGAAGGTCCGCGAGAGACCCAGTACTTC. Its protein is CATSRRLAGEGPRETQYF. The V call is TRBV15, the J call TRBJ2-5; TRBD2 matches at 12 bases. Germline V CDR1 and CDR2: LNHNV, YYDKDF (reference sequence). The CDR3 covers 18 residues. V was clipped by 2 bases and J by 4 bases; unmatched bases: 11.